Described below is a single TCR beta chain sequence and its context. What it binds is not known. The data were obtained in a study of neoadjuvant anti-PD-1 for oral cavity cancer. Study-wide results and limits: Expansion of preexisting intratumoral clones was suggested to aid response. Higher pretreatment Treg/Th17 ratios tracked higher pretreatment blood clonality.

Sequenced by immunoSEQ multiplex PCR; TCRdb stores in-frame clones only, minus some. The sample includes about 14,000 clones, 30% to 45% of them seen just once. As for time point: after neoadjuvant nivolumab, at surgical resection. Patients had newly diagnosed, untreated stage II-IVA oral cavity squamous cell carcinoma. These oral cavity squamous cell carcinomas were HPV-negative and locally advanced. V was shortened by 5 bases and J by 0 bases, with 8 bases between the two germline ends. This CDR3 has 13 residues. CDR1 GTSNPN and CDR2 SVGIG come from the germline V gene (reference sequence). The source of this sequence is a person between 35 and 79 years old with oral cavity squamous cell carcinoma. This chain links TRBV30 with TRBJ2-1; no firm D call. The specimen was tumor tissue, collected after nivolumab (anti-PD-1) treatment. The CDR3 nucleotides read TGTGCCTGGGCGTGGGGCTCCTACAATGAGCAGTTCTTC. This encodes CAWAWGSYNEQFF.